The source of this TCR beta chain is a study of control samples from healthy donors and cancer patients. Generated by immunoSEQ multiplex PCR, the TCRdb table keeps only in-frame clones and is missing some. The data show some 150,000 clones, with roughly 94% seen just once and approximately 15% held by the top ten. Sequencing was carried out using PBMCs. This clonotype originated in a man aged 55 to 70 with colorectal cancer.

CDR3 coding DNA: TGTGCCAGCAGCGTAGGGGGGAGGGGCCAAGAGACCCAGTACTTC. Protein sequence: CASSVGGRGQETQYF. The chain joins TRBV9 to TRBJ2-5, with TRBD2 identical over 7 bases. CDR1 and CDR2 from the germline V gene are SGDLS and YYNGEE. The J segment lost 1 base and the V segment lost 0 bases, leaving 3 bases of the junction unmatched. CDR3 length: 15 residues.